This T cell receptor (beta chain) was profiled in a study of shared clonotypes between healthy human individuals. Study outcomes and limitations: Clonotype sharing across a handful of donors was observed for roughly 5% of naive CD4 clonotypes.

This CDR3 has 16 amino acids. Germline V gene lookup returns CDR1 MDHEN and CDR2 SYDVKM. The junction had 9 bases not matched to a gene; V was cut back by 5 bases and J by 5 bases. In replicate PCRs of sorted subsets, around 0.2 ug DNA, approximately 32,000 T cell genomes, was used. Sequencing used immunoSEQ multiplex PCR; TCRdb keeps in-frame clones, though not all of them. The repertoire consists of under 300,000 clones, with 65% occurring once and the leading ten covering 8.5% to 14%. As for this clone: What it binds is unknown.

The genes are TRBV28 and TRBJ2-1; 10 bases match TRBD2. The specimen sequenced was memory CD4+ T cells sorted from blood. The subset here: CD45RA-negative fraction. The receptor's source is a man aged 25-40 years in good health. CDR3 amino acids: CASSRAGSGRNNEQFF. CDR3 DNA: TGTGCCAGCAGTCGCGCCGGTAGCGGGAGGAACAATGAGCAGTTCTTC.